The subject of this entry is one TCR beta chain. In its sample, this clonotype was seen many times. No antigen is known for it. No qualities accompany the bases; no much larger clone lies one base away. Reading the label with the study, this specimen's treatment or condition is: live attenuated yellow fever vaccine strain. At each blood-draw timepoint, two biological replicates of bulk PBMCs were collected. A standard Ficoll-Paque protocol was used to isolate PBMCs from peripheral blood. TriZol was used to extract RNA from bulk PBMCs, CD4 and CD8 fractions, and dextramer-positive and dextramer-negative fractions. The sample is drawn from a study of T cells after yellow fever vaccination (dated by TCRdb to the late 2010s). Regarding the complete study: Libraries from fractions with low cell numbers were prepared with the SMART-Seq v4 Ultra Low Input RNA kit. To track T-cell clones before and after primary and booster YFV17D yellow fever vaccination, bulk TCR alpha and beta repertoires were sequenced longitudinally. Two healthy male donors made up the cohort, one aged 18 to 30 years and the other aged 30 to 40 years. Bulk PBMC replicates and cell subsets were isolated from blood drawn at multiple timepoints before and after both primary and secondary immunization.

Overall results and qualifications from the work: Most clones expanded after primary vaccination were re-detected after the booster (almost 98% of CD4 and 88% of CD8), suggesting broad memory maintenance. A small share of clonotypes was detected in both CD4 and CD8 compartments, with the overlap likely arising from convergent recombination. Compared with the primary T-cell response, the secondary T-cell response was weaker but faster, peaking on day 5 rather than day 15. FACS-sorted repertoires could contain abundant contaminating clonotypes from the bulk population, so computational filtering was required. Because only two donors were included in the study, the extent to which the findings can be generalized is limited.

From the cysteine up to the phenylalanine, the CDR3 has a length of 14 residues. This entry keeps only the CDR3 DNA: 42 bases, framed from base 1. In the germline V gene, CDR1 corresponds to ENHRY and CDR2 to SYGVKD. The trim is 6 bases for V and 3 bases for J, with a gap of 14 bases between the germline ends. TCR cDNA was synthesized by 5'RACE template switching, which introduced a universal primer site and unique molecular identifiers. Priming for cDNA synthesis came from both the TCR alpha and TCR beta constant segments. Library amplification involved two PCR steps, and the second step added sample barcodes and sequencing adapters. Sequencing of libraries was done on Illumina HiSeq 2500 (2x100 bp) or NovaSeq (2x150 bp). As for the authors' bioinformatics: Reads were demultiplexed and collapsed into UMI consensus sequences with MIGEC, and V(D)J alignment was performed with MiXCR. Vaccine-responding clonotypes were identified with edgeR using replicate PBMC samples, with FDR below 0.01 and a log2 fold change above 5 up to day 15 being required. Each bulk clonotype received a CD4 or CD8 identity based on whether the sequenced CD4 or CD8 repertoire contained that clonotype at higher abundance. TCRdb reprocessing: public reads trimmed at Q25 with fastp, clones called with MiXCR, in-frame beta chains kept. CDR3 protein duplicates are merged, each entry listing the most common genes and DNA. The V and J calls come from TCRdb's annotation, not from the publication. The sample profile shows 610,000 or so distinct CDR3 sequences; approximately 13% of them were found once. The top ten clonotypes cover more than 12% of the sample.

The chain uses TRBV10-3 and TRBJ2-5; the D gene is perhaps TRBD2, from 5 matching bases. The origin of this receptor is a man aged 25-45 years who received the YFV17D yellow fever vaccine. Here the sequenced sample was PBMCs, taken on the day of the yellow fever booster vaccination. The DNA reads TGTGCCATCAGCGGATTGGCGGGTAAAGAGACCCAGTACTTC. This codes for CAISGLAGKETQYF.